At least ten counts were recorded for the clone carrying this TCR beta chain. This CDR3 has 12 amino acids. V shed 10 bases and J shed 3 bases, with 13 bases lying between them. Germline V gene data show CDR1 as MNHEY and CDR2 as SMNVEV (reference sequence). This sample was taken from a study of T cells in Graves' hyperthyroidism and ophthalmopathy. Regions amplified from RNA transcripts were the TCR beta CDR3 regions. HTBI primers were the set used in a first-round RT-PCR of the TCR CDR3. A single record per CDR3 protein comes from TCRdb applying MiXCR to the multiplex PCR reads. The sample consists of fewer than 650,000 distinct CDR3 sequences, roughly 14% of them appearing once.

This TCR came from a woman aged 40 to 55 with Graves' ophthalmopathy. What was sequenced was blood. V usage is TRBV27 and J usage is TRBJ2-7, with D possibly matching TRBD1 (7 bases). CDR3 DNA sequence: TGTGCCACCAGGGGGGAACACTACGAGCAGTACTTC. It yields the protein CATRGEHYEQYF.